Below are 21 T cell receptor beta chains sequenced from a single sample in a study of PD-L1 blockade in urothelial cancer. Noted time point: pretreatment peripheral blood. Sequenced by immunoSEQ multiplex PCR; TCRdb stores in-frame clones only, minus some. The sample has roughly 56,000 clones; about 86% are singletons. The sample here was PBMCs, taken around atezolizumab (anti-PD-L1) treatment. Every receptor here comes from a man between 60 and 75 years old with urothelial cancer.

This chain connects TRBV18 to TRBJ1-2, with a tentative D call TRBD1 (6 bases). Trimming took off 0 bases at V and 1 base at J, with 9 bases between the two ends. This CDR3 is built from 15 residues. Germline V CDR1 and CDR2: KGHSH, LQKENI. CDR3 in DNA: TGTGCCAGCTCACCACCACAGGGTATTAACTATGGCTACACCTTC. Encoded protein: CASSPPQGINYGYTF.

Ten or more counts support this clone. This chain connects TRBV5-1 to TRBJ1-1; 7 nucleotides align to TRBD1. V lost 4 bases to trimming and J lost 5 bases; unmatched junction nucleotides: 5. Germline V gene lookup returns CDR1 SGHRS and CDR2 YFSETQ. This CDR3 has 13 amino acids. CDR3 sequence reads: CASSTTGWTEAFF. For the CDR3, the DNA is TGCGCCAGCAGCACGACAGGGTGGACTGAAGCTTTCTTT.

This clone was recorded once. This rearrangement joins TRBV4-2 to TRBJ1-1; tentatively, D is TRBD1 (6 bases). Trimming shortened V by 4 bases and J by 0 bases, and 24 bases separated the two germline ends. Germline V gene sequence: CDR1 LGHNA, CDR2 YNFKEQ. This CDR3 region has 19 residues. CDR3 sequence reads: CASSPRAGGDWNLNTEAFF. CDR3 in DNA: TGTGCCAGCAGCCCCCGGGCGGGGGGCGATTGGAATTTGAACACTGAAGCTTTCTTT.

This chain connects TRBV7-6 to TRBJ1-5; 10 bases match TRBD1. Germline lookup yields CDR1 SGHVS and CDR2 FNYEAQ. CDR3 length equals 15 residues. After removal of 1 base from V and 7 bases from J, the junction contained 4 bases not matched to a gene. The CDR3 here is CASSLGQGARQPQHF. CDR3 DNA sequence: TGTGCCAGCAGCTTAGGACAGGGGGCGCGACAGCCCCAGCATTTT.

The V and J genes are TRBV6-4 and TRBJ1-4, with D hard to call. There are 13 residues in the CDR3. V lost 3 bases, J lost 12 bases, and 14 bases lay in between. CDR1 and CDR2 (germline): MRHNA, SNTAGT. The CDR3 loop is CASSEFPLGELFF. The CDR3, as DNA: TGTGCCAGCAGTGAGTTCCCTCTCGGTGAACTGTTTTTT.

The gene calls are TRBV18 and TRBJ1-1; maybe TRBD1 (5 bases). Looked up from germline, CDR1 is KGHSH and CDR2 is LQKENI. This CDR3 spans 13 amino acids. The V and J ends lost 5 bases and 10 bases respectively, with 17 bases between them. The CDR3 nucleotides are TGTGCCAGCTCAAATACAGGATCGGTTGGAGCTTTCTTT. Translating gives CASSNTGSVGAFF. The complete variable domain, with remaining parts taken from reference TRBV18 and TRBJ1-1, reads NAGVMQNPRHLVRRRGQEARLRCSPMKGHSHVYWYRQLPEEGLKFMVYLQKENIIDESGMPKERFSAEFPKEGPSILRIQQVVRGDSAAYFCASSNTGSVGAFFGQGTRLTVV.

The rearrangement joins TRBV19 to TRBJ2-6, with D tentatively TRBD2 (6 bases). The CDR3 spans 16 residues. CDR1 and CDR2 from the germline V gene are LNHDA and SQIVND (reference sequence). V was cut by 4 bases and J by 4 bases, with 14 bases left in between. The CDR3 DNA sequence: TGTGCCAGTAGTACCACCGGGAGTGCAGGGGCCAACGTCCTGACTTTC. It encodes CASSTTGSAGANVLTF.

The V and J genes are TRBV30 and TRBJ2-5; D is unclear. The CDR3 extends over 16 amino acids. V lost 1 base and J 5 bases, leaving 20 bases between the germline ends. Germline V CDR1 and CDR2: GTSNPN, SVGIG (reference sequence). The CDR3 DNA reads TGTGCCTGGAGTGACCGTCTGGGCGACATAGTGGAGACCCAGTACTTC. Translated: CAWSDRLGDIVETQYF.

CDR3 sequence reads: CASSQGRSGANVLTF. Written as DNA, the CDR3 is TGCGCCAGCAGCCAGGGGAGGTCTGGGGCCAACGTCCTGACTTTC. V gene TRBV4-1 combines with J gene TRBJ2-6; D might be TRBD2 (6 bases). CDR3 length equals 15 residues. The V and J ends lost 3 bases and 1 base respectively, with 7 bases between them. Germline CDR1 is MGHRA and CDR2 is YSYEKL.

The chain couples TRBV7-6 to TRBJ2-7, with D tentatively TRBD2 (6 bases). Germline V gives CDR1 SGHVS, CDR2 FNYEAQ. The CDR3 spans 16 residues. V lost 1 base to trimming and J lost 3 bases, with 16 bases between them. CDR3 nucleotides: TGTGCCAGCAGCTTAGAGGGCTGGCAGGGAGGCTACGAGCAGTACTTC. It translates to CASSLEGWQGGYEQYF. Full variable domain (rest looked up from reference TRBV7-6 and TRBJ2-7): GAGVSQSPRYKVTKRGQDVALRCDPISGHVSLYWYRQALGQGPEFLTYFNYEAQQDKSGLPNDRFSAERPEGSISTLTIQRTEQRDSAMYRCASSLEGWQGGYEQYFGPGTRLTVT.

The J gene is TRBJ2-7, the V gene TRBV5-1; 7 nucleotides match TRBD1. Trimming removed 0 bases from V and 3 bases from J; junction bases left unmatched: 3. Germline V CDR1 and CDR2: SGHRS, YFSETQ. CDR3 length equals 14 residues. This chain's CDR3 is CASSLVGQSYEQYF. The CDR3, as DNA: TGCGCCAGCAGCTTGGTGGGACAGAGCTACGAGCAGTACTTC. The complete variable domain, with remaining parts taken from reference TRBV5-1 and TRBJ2-7, reads KAGVTQTPRYLIKTRGQQVTLSCSPISGHRSVSWYQQTPGQGLQFLFEYFSETQRNKGNFPGRFSGRQFSNSRSEMNVSTLELGDSALYLCASSLVGQSYEQYFGPGTRLTVT.

The chain recombines TRBV14 with TRBJ2-5; weak D call: TRBD2 (6 bases). V was pared by 4 bases and J by 1 base, with 10 bases between. CDR3 size: 14 residues. Looked up from germline, CDR1 is SGHDN and CDR2 is FVKESK. The CDR3 coding sequence is TGTGCCAGCAGCCCCCGGGACTTCCAAGAGACCCAGTACTTC. It codes for CASSPRDFQETQYF.

The V and J genes are TRBV5-1 and TRBJ2-3; 7 nucleotides line up with TRBD1. The germline CDR1 and CDR2 sequences are SGHRS and YFSETQ. Trimming cost V 1 base and J 1 base; bases outside gene matches: 6. This CDR3 contains 16 residues. As DNA, the CDR3 is TGCGCCAGCAGCTTGTTGAGGGGGCTCGGCACAGATACGCAGTATTTT. This codes for CASSLLRGLGTDTQYF.

The J gene is TRBJ2-2, the V gene TRBV5-4; no clear D. The CDR3 contains 12 residues. Germline V gene sequence: CDR1 SGHNT, CDR2 YYREEE (reference sequence). V gave up 0 bases and J gave up 7 bases, with 4 bases separating them. CDR3 coding DNA: TGTGCCAGCAGCTTGGCCAACGGGGAGCTGTTTTTT. Translated: CASSLANGELFF.

This clone has just a few counts. The rearrangement uses TRBV7-8 and TRBJ2-2; 9 bases line up with TRBD2. CDR3 length: 17 residues. In germline, CDR1 is SGHVS, CDR2 FQNEAQ. The V segment lost 5 bases and the J segment 4 bases; nucleotides outside the gene matches: 11. The CDR3 nucleotides read TGTGCCAGCAGCCAAAGGCTAGCGGGGAAACGCACCGGGGAGCTGTTTTTT. Residues: CASSQRLAGKRTGELFF.

This chain connects TRBV7-2 to TRBJ1-1, with D possibly TRBD1 on 6 matching bases. This CDR3 spans 14 amino acids. V was cut by 5 bases and J by 1 base, with 11 bases left in between. The germline CDR1 and CDR2 sequences are SGHTA and FQGNSA. CDR3 region: CASSLHRANTEAFF. CDR3 nucleotide sequence: TGTGCCAGCAGCCTCCACAGGGCGAACACTGAAGCTTTCTTT. Full variable domain (outside the CDR3, taken from reference TRBV7-2 and TRBJ1-1): GAGVSQSPSNKVTEKGKDVELRCDPISGHTALYWYRQSLGQGLEFLIYFQGNSAPDKSGLPSDRFSAERTGGSVSTLTIQRTQQEDSAVYLCASSLHRANTEAFFGQGTRLTVV.

The chain links TRBV30 to TRBJ2-2; 8 bases align to TRBD1. V shed 5 bases, J shed 7 bases, and the junction held 6 bases outside the gene matches. The CDR3 contains 13 residues. Germline V gene data show CDR1 as GTSNPN and CDR2 as SVGIG (reference sequence). CDR3 DNA sequence: TGTGCCTGGTCGACAGGGGTGGTCGGGGAGCTGTTTTTT. Translating gives CAWSTGVVGELFF. Combining the CDR3 with reference TRBV30 and TRBJ2-2 gives the whole variable domain SQTIHQWPATLVQPVGSPLSLECTVEGTSNPNLYWYRQAAGRGLQLLFYSVGIGQISSEVPQNLSASRPQDRQFILSSKKLLLSDSGFYLCAWSTGVVGELFFGEGSRLTVL.

The chain links TRBV18 to TRBJ1-2; D remains ambiguous. The V gene lost 6 bases and the J gene lost 0 bases, with 11 bases spanning the gap. Germline-derived CDR1 and CDR2 are KGHSH and LQKENI. This CDR3 has 14 residues. The CDR3 protein is CASSRGESNYGYTF. The CDR3, as DNA: TGTGCCAGCTCCCGGGGAGAGTCTAACTATGGCTACACCTTC.

CDR3 region: CASKERGTGGRNEQFF. The CDR3 DNA reads as TGTGCCAGCAAAGAAAGAGGGACAGGGGGGCGCAATGAGCAGTTCTTC. The chain employs TRBV2 and TRBJ2-1; TRBD1 matches 11 bases. Germline values: CDR1 SNHLY, CDR2 FYNNEI. There are 16 residues in the CDR3. J gave up 6 bases and V 7 bases, and 11 bases lay outside the gene matches.

The rearrangement links TRBV19 to TRBJ2-5, with a tentative D call TRBD1 (6 bases). The ends were cut back, 6 bases at V and 5 bases at J, with 7 bases in the middle. Germline assignment: CDR1 LNHDA and CDR2 SQIVND (reference sequence). The CDR3 is made up of 11 amino acids. For the CDR3, the DNA is TGTGCCAGTAGGAGGGGGGAGACCCAGTACTTC. The encoded protein is CASRRGETQYF.

This rearrangement joins TRBV11-2 to TRBJ2-7; possibly TRBD1 for D (5 bases). This CDR3 comprises 17 residues. The germline V gene encodes CDR1 SGHAT and CDR2 FQNNGV. Trimming removed 5 bases at V and 0 bases at J, with 20 bases between. The DNA of the CDR3 is TGTGCCAGCAGCCTTCAACCCAGGGCGGCCAGCTCCTACGAGCAGTACTTC. Protein: CASSLQPRAASSYEQYF.